The 18 T cell receptor beta chains listed next were all sequenced from one sample in a study of shared clonotypes between healthy human individuals. TCRdb's copy holds only in-frame clones and misses some; the assay was immunoSEQ multiplex PCR. The sample has about 1.4 million clones; 95% to 97% are singletons. The specimen was naive CD4+ T cells sorted from blood. The sample's subset: CD45RA+ positively selected. The receptors were sampled from a man aged 25-45 years in good health.

V and J are TRBV5-1 and TRBJ2-7; D is uncertain. Germline CDR1 is SGHRS and CDR2 is YFSETQ. The CDR3 runs 14 residues. V was shortened by 1 base and J by 7 bases, with 15 bases between the two germline ends. In DNA form, the CDR3 reads TGCGCCAGCAGCTTGCGTGTTGGGGTGAGGGAGCAGTACTTC. Protein: CASSLRVGVREQYF.

The chain is built from TRBV29-1 and TRBJ2-2; 7 bases fit TRBD1. The germline V gene has CDR1 SQVTM and CDR2 ANQGSEA. J was trimmed by 3 bases and V by 4 bases; bases with no gene match: 5. The CDR3 loop spans 14 amino acids. The CDR3: CSVGQGVYTGELFF. The CDR3 DNA follows: TGCAGCGTTGGCCAGGGGGTATACACCGGGGAGCTGTTTTTT.

V and J are TRBV18 and TRBJ1-5, with 8 bases matching TRBD1. The germline CDR1 and CDR2 sequences are KGHSH and LQKENI. This CDR3 is 16 amino acids long. Trimming took 2 bases from V and 6 from J; bases not matched to a gene: 9. The CDR3 region is CASSPNDRGRSQPQHF. CDR3 DNA sequence: TGTGCCAGCTCACCAAATGACAGGGGAAGGAGTCAGCCCCAGCATTTT.

This chain connects TRBV28 to TRBJ2-1; no reliable D call. Trimming removed 3 bases at V and 9 bases at J, with 6 bases between. Germline lookup yields CDR1 MDHEN and CDR2 SYDVKM. The CDR3 is 11 residues long. Here the CDR3 reads CASSFGSEQFF. CDR3 nucleotide sequence: TGTGCCAGCAGTTTCGGAAGTGAGCAGTTCTTC.

Points on this clone: Other DNA sequences within the sample encode an identical CDR3. The chain has TRBV15 and TRBJ2-5, with D perhaps TRBD1 (5 bases). Germline V gives CDR1 LNHNV, CDR2 YYDKDF (reference sequence). The CDR3 extends over 14 amino acids. Trimming took off 0 bases at V and 5 bases at J, with 10 bases between the two ends. The CDR3 here is CATSRDRGRETQYF. As DNA, the CDR3 is TGTGCCACCAGCAGAGATAGGGGTCGGGAGACCCAGTACTTC.

The J gene is TRBJ2-4, the V gene TRBV11-2; either TRBD1 or TRBD2 may supply D (5 bases each). The CDR3 length is 13 residues. Germline CDR1 and CDR2: SGHAT and FQNNGV. V was cut by 1 base and J by 5 bases, with 6 bases left in between. CDR3 protein: CASSLGGQNIQYF. CDR3 DNA sequence: TGTGCCAGCAGCTTAGGGGGACAAAACATTCAGTACTTC.

The chain recombines TRBV15 with TRBJ2-1; the match to TRBD2 covers 10 bases. This CDR3 has 16 amino acids. Germline CDR1 LNHNV, CDR2 YYDKDF (reference sequence). Trimming at V came to 5 bases and at J to 4 bases, leaving 8 bases not matched to a gene. The CDR3 DNA is TGTGCCACCAGCCCAAGCGGGGGGGGGCGGTACAATGAGCAGTTCTTC. Its protein is CATSPSGGGRYNEQFF.

This clone has only one observation. The chain carries TRBV2 and TRBJ2-2; tentatively, D is TRBD2 (6 bases). The ends were cut back, 6 bases at V and 7 bases at J, with 24 bases in the middle. The germline V gene has CDR1 SNHLY and CDR2 FYNNEI. This CDR3 is built from 17 residues. DNA of the CDR3: TGTGCCAGCAGCCCCCCTTTGGCGGGGCTGGGGGGCGGGGAGCTGTTTTTT. It specifies CASSPPLAGLGGGELFF. Full variable domain (outside the CDR3, taken from reference TRBV2 and TRBJ2-2): EPEVTQTPSHQVTQMGQEVILRCVPISNHLYFYWYRQILGQKVEFLVSFYNNEISEKSEIFDDQFSVERPDGSNFTLKIRSTKLEDSAMYFCASSPPLAGLGGGELFFGEGSRLTVL.

This clone was recorded only once. The chain joins TRBV27 to TRBJ1-1; the match to TRBD1 covers 9 bases. The CDR3 consists of 17 residues. CDR1 and CDR2 (germline): MNHEY, SMNVEV (reference sequence). Unmatched junction bases numbered 7, after V lost 2 bases and J lost 0 bases. CDR3 in DNA: TGTGCCAGCAGTTTAATTTCGGGGACAGGGCTGAACACTGAAGCTTTCTTT. Translated: CASSLISGTGLNTEAFF.

The gene calls are TRBV18 and TRBJ2-1; 7 bases are a match to TRBD2. With 0 bases clipped from V and 5 bases from J, the junction kept 7 bases outside the gene matches. The germline V gene encodes CDR1 KGHSH and CDR2 LQKENI. The length of the CDR3 is 16 residues. The DNA of the CDR3 is TGTGCCAGCTCACCACCGGGGAGGGCCGGCAACAATGAGCAGTTCTTC. This codes for CASSPPGRAGNNEQFF.

The V gene is TRBV25-1, the J gene TRBJ1-1; no definite D call. Germline V gene data show CDR1 as MGHDK and CDR2 as SYGVNS. The V gene lost 4 bases and the J gene lost 1 base, with 10 bases spanning the gap. CDR3 length equals 14 residues. The CDR3 region has the DNA TGTGCCAGCAGTGGCCTAGGTGGGAACACTGAAGCTTTCTTT. Amino acid sequence: CASSGLGGNTEAFF.

This clone has only one observation. V usage is TRBV18 and J usage is TRBJ2-6; TRBD1 is a possible D gene (5 bases). The ends were cut back, 3 bases at V and 2 bases at J, with 11 bases in the middle. Germline-derived CDR1 and CDR2 are KGHSH and LQKENI. CDR3 length: 16 amino acids. The CDR3 loop reads CASSPKGVTGANVLTF. CDR3 DNA sequence: TGTGCCAGCTCACCTAAAGGGGTAACTGGGGCCAACGTCCTGACTTTC.

This clone has only one observation. The chain has TRBV11-2 and TRBJ2-1, with 10 bases that match TRBD2. After removal of 5 bases from V and 3 bases from J, the junction contained 10 bases not matched to a gene. Per the germline V gene, CDR1 is SGHAT and CDR2 is FQNNGV. The CDR3 totals 17 residues. The CDR3 nucleotides read TGTGCCAGCAGCACTCAAGCGGGAGGGATATACTACAATGAGCAGTTCTTC. It translates to CASSTQAGGIYYNEQFF.

V usage is TRBV28 and J usage is TRBJ1-1; 8 bases are a match to TRBD1. Germline V gives CDR1 MDHEN, CDR2 SYDVKM. There are 18 residues in the CDR3. Losses at the gene ends were 6 bases for V and 5 bases for J; bases not matched to a gene: 20. CDR3 in amino acids: CASRKRGQGIQILTEAFF. The CDR3 nucleotides are TGTGCCAGCAGGAAGAGAGGACAGGGCATCCAAATTTTGACTGAAGCTTTCTTT.

The rearrangement uses TRBV7-9 and TRBJ2-1; 9 positions agree with TRBD2. The germline gives CDR1 SEHNR, CDR2 FQNEAQ (reference sequence). The CDR3 totals 18 residues. Germline trimming cut 5 bases from V and 7 bases from J; bases unmatched to any gene: 18. This chain's CDR3 is CASSPISPGTSSGNEQFF. DNA of the CDR3: TGTGCCAGCAGCCCAATAAGCCCCGGGACTAGCTCGGGGAATGAGCAGTTCTTC.

The chain combines TRBV30 with TRBJ2-1; 9 bases map to TRBD2. The germline V gene encodes CDR1 GTSNPN and CDR2 SVGIG (reference sequence). The CDR3 is made up of 14 amino acids. The junction had 4 bases not matched to a gene; V was cut back by 2 bases and J by 5 bases. The CDR3 loop reads CAWSKSGRHNEQFF. DNA for the CDR3: TGTGCCTGGAGTAAAAGCGGGAGGCACAATGAGCAGTTCTTC.

The chain uses TRBV9 and TRBJ2-2, with a weak D call TRBD2 (6 bases). This CDR3 spans 16 amino acids. The germline V gene encodes CDR1 SGDLS and CDR2 YYNGEE. V was clipped by 0 bases and J by 2 bases, with 11 bases between them. The CDR3 loop is CASSVGGLPNTGELFF. CDR3 in DNA: TGTGCCAGCAGCGTAGGAGGACTACCTAACACCGGGGAGCTGTTTTTT. The entire variable domain, with the rest obtained from reference TRBV9 and TRBJ2-2, is as follows: DSGVTQTPKHLITATGQRVTLRCSPRSGDLSVYWYQQSLDQGLQFLIQYYNGEERAKGNILERFSAQQFPDLHSELNLSSLELGDSALYFCASSVGGLPNTGELFFGEGSRLTVL.

This rearrangement joins TRBV2 to TRBJ1-5, with D hard to call. V was clipped by 6 bases and J by 7 bases, with 10 bases between them. Germline CDR1 is SNHLY and CDR2 is FYNNEI. The CDR3 is 12 amino acids. The CDR3 loop is CASSLDPQPQHF. CDR3 in DNA: TGTGCCAGCAGCCTTGACCCCCAGCCCCAGCATTTT.